A selection of T cell receptor beta chains follows, all from one sample in a study of blood T cell repertoires in COVID-19. Some clones are missing from TCRdb's copy, which holds only in-frame ones; the method was immunoSEQ multiplex PCR. The data hold roughly 55,000 clones, with around nine tenths observed a single time. The sample was peripheral blood. The source of these receptors is a human donor with active COVID-19. The donor label of this sample is uncertain. The CDR3 runs from the conserved cysteine through the conserved F or W. A D gene is named only where the DNA matches it firmly. Some rows mark clone size as missing; the rest say once, few, many or name a class of expanded clone.

V,size,D,length,J,CDR3,DNA
TRBV11-2,.,.,14,TRBJ1-2,CASSFQAGIYGYTF,TGTGCCAGCAGCTTCCAGGCAGGGATCTATGGCTACACCTTC
TRBV30,.,.,14,TRBJ2-7,CAWSVRGRTYEQYF,TGTGCCTGGAGTGTACGGGGTAGGACCTACGAGCAGTACTTC
TRBV5-5,.,TRBD1,16,TRBJ2-2,CASSFWTGVDTGELFF,TGTGCCAGCAGCTTCTGGACAGGGGTTGACACCGGGGAGCTGTTTTTT
TRBV4-1,few,TRBD2,15,TRBJ2-7,CASSQDREGLREQYF,TGCGCCAGCAGCCAAGATCGGGAGGGGCTGAGGGAGCAGTACTTC
TRBV7-3,.,.,13,TRBJ2-7,CASSPGAGYEQYF,TGTGCCAGCAGCCCCGGCGCGGGTTACGAGCAGTACTTC
TRBV25-1,.,TRBD2,15,TRBJ2-1,CASSLGLATYNEQFF,TGTGCCAGCAGCCTTGGACTAGCGACCTACAATGAGCAGTTCTTC
TRBV5-4,.,.,15,TRBJ2-2,CASSPDRANTGELFF,TGTGCCAGCAGCCCGGACAGAGCGAACACCGGGGAGCTGTTTTTT
TRBV12-5,.,TRBD1,15,TRBJ1-4,CASGLIRQGDEKLFF,TGTGCTAGTGGTTTGATAAGACAGGGCGATGAAAAACTGTTTTTT
TRBV4-1,.,TRBD1,14,TRBJ2-5,CASSPGTGGETQYF,TGCGCCAGCAGCCCCGGGACAGGAGGAGAGACCCAGTACTTC
TRBV12-3/TRBV12-4,.,TRBD1,13,TRBJ1-1,CASSRQGATEAFF,TGTGCCAGCAGTCGACAGGGCGCCACTGAAGCTTTCTTT
TRBV28,.,TRBD2,18,TRBJ2-3,CASSSGTSGRAGSDTQYF,TGTGCCAGCAGTTCGGGGACTAGCGGGAGGGCCGGATCAGATACGCAGTATTTT
TRBV7-2,.,.,13,TRBJ2-1,CASSRGALNEQFF,TGTGCCAGCAGCCGGGGGGCCCTCAATGAGCAGTTCTTC
TRBV11-2,.,.,15,TRBJ2-1,CASSLEGSSYNEQFF,TGTGCCAGCAGCTTAGAGGGGAGTTCCTACAATGAGCAGTTCTTC
TRBV11-2,.,TRBD1,14,TRBJ1-1,CASSLGRGVTEAFF,TGTGCCAGCAGCTTAGGCAGGGGGGTCACTGAAGCTTTCTTT
TRBV24-1,.,.,13,TRBJ2-5,CATSESYQETQYF,TGTGCCACCAGTGAATCGTACCAAGAGACCCAGTACTTC
TRBV5-1,.,.,14,TRBJ2-5,CASSSAGNQETQYF,TGCGCCAGCAGCTCCGCGGGGAACCAAGAGACCCAGTACTTC
TRBV6-5,.,TRBD2,15,TRBJ2-5,CASTSIRTSVGSQYF,TGTGCCAGCACCTCTATACGGACTAGCGTTGGGTCCCAGTACTTC
TRBV27,.,.,16,TRBJ1-5,CASSFSQGGSNQPQHF,TGTGCCAGCAGTTTCAGCCAGGGAGGTAGCAATCAGCCCCAGCATTTT
TRBV28,.,.,12,TRBJ2-2,CASSPFTGELFF,TGTGCCAGCAGTCCCTTCACCGGGGAGCTGTTTTTT
TRBV27,.,TRBD2,18,TRBJ2-7,CASSANRVASGTPYEQYF,TGTGCCAGCAGCGCGAACCGCGTGGCTAGCGGGACCCCCTACGAGCAGTACTTC
TRBV24-1,.,.,17,TRBJ1-5,CATSDLTGQSSNQPQHF,TGTGCCACCAGTGATTTAACCGGACAATCTAGCAATCAGCCCCAGCATTTT
TRBV6-5,.,.,14,TRBJ2-1,CASRTFASYNEQFF,TGTGCCAGCCGGACATTCGCCTCCTACAATGAGCAGTTCTTC
TRBV2,.,TRBD2,15,TRBJ2-5,CASRLAGEGMKTQYF,TGTGCCAGCCGACTAGCGGGAGAAGGTATGAAGACCCAGTACTTC
TRBV5-8,.,TRBD1,15,TRBJ1-4,CASSWGTGGNEKLFF,TGTGCCAGCAGCTGGGGGACAGGGGGTAATGAAAAACTGTTTTTT
TRBV19,.,.,15,TRBJ2-3,CASSIGEVEPDTQYF,TGTGCCAGTAGTATAGGGGAGGTAGAGCCAGATACGCAGTATTTT
TRBV7-3,.,.,14,TRBJ2-3,CASSLIGGTDTQYF,TGTGCCAGCAGCTTAATCGGGGGAACAGATACGCAGTATTTT
TRBV6-6,once,TRBD1,15,TRBJ1-3,CASSYPTGSGNTIYF,TGTGCCAGCAGTTACCCGACAGGGTCTGGTAACACCATATATTTT
TRBV18,.,TRBD2,19,TRBJ2-3,CASSPLPGLAEKGTDTQYF,TGTGCCAGCTCACCACTCCCGGGACTAGCGGAAAAGGGGACAGATACGCAGTATTTT
TRBV27,.,TRBD2,14,TRBJ2-2,CATGLAGAGGELFF,TGTGCCACTGGACTAGCGGGAGCGGGCGGGGAGCTGTTTTTT
TRBV5-1,.,.,14,TRBJ1-4,CASSVDMINEKLFF,TGCGCCAGCAGCGTGGACATGATTAATGAAAAACTGTTTTTT
TRBV2,few,.,11,TRBJ1-5,CASGGGQPQHF,TGTGCCAGCGGGGGAGGACAGCCCCAGCATTTT
TRBV28,.,.,15,TRBJ2-1,CASSSPERAGDEQFF,TGTGCCAGCAGTTCACCCGAAAGAGCCGGGGATGAGCAGTTCTTC
TRBV5-1,.,.,14,TRBJ2-3,CASIQGAPTDTQYF,TGCGCCAGTATACAGGGAGCTCCCACAGATACGCAGTATTTT
TRBV6-6,.,.,14,TRBJ1-2,CASGVETEANGYTF,TGTGCCAGCGGTGTAGAGACAGAGGCGAATGGCTACACCTTC
TRBV5-1,once,TRBD2,14,TRBJ2-7,CASSLVRGTYEQYF,TGCGCCAGCAGCTTGGTGCGGGGGACCTACGAGCAGTACTTC
TRBV5-1,.,.,16,TRBJ2-1,CASSPEGRLPYNEQFF,TGCGCCAGCAGCCCTGAGGGGAGGTTACCCTACAATGAGCAGTTCTTC
TRBV10-1,.,.,17,TRBJ1-6,CASSESDSGRGNSPLHF,TGCGCCAGCAGTGAGTCCGATTCTGGACGGGGGAATTCACCCCTCCACTTT
TRBV19,.,TRBD1,15,TRBJ1-2,CASSDLGTAHYGYTF,TGTGCCAGTAGTGACCTGGGGACAGCCCACTATGGCTACACCTTC
TRBV19,.,.,15,TRBJ1-2,CASSIYAGASYGYTF,TGTGCCAGTAGTATATACGCGGGGGCCAGCTATGGCTACACCTTC
TRBV5-1,.,.,13,TRBJ1-4,CASSSKEDEKLFF,TGCGCCAGCAGCTCGAAGGAGGATGAAAAACTGTTTTTT
TRBV5-6,.,.,11,TRBJ2-7,CASSFSREQYF,TGTGCCAGCAGCTTTTCGAGGGAGCAGTACTTC
TRBV4-2,few,TRBD2,15,TRBJ2-3,CASSRSSGDPDTQYF,TGTGCCAGCAGCCGGTCTAGCGGGGATCCTGATACGCAGTATTTT
TRBV27,.,.,15,TRBJ2-7,CASSLFPTGSYEQYF,TGTGCCAGCAGTTTATTCCCGACGGGATCCTACGAGCAGTACTTC
TRBV5-1,.,.,14,TRBJ1-1,CASTLQGRASEAFF,TGCGCCAGCACCCTGCAGGGCCGGGCATCTGAAGCTTTCTTT
TRBV6-5,.,.,13,TRBJ2-1,CASSWVEGNEQFF,TGTGCCAGCAGTTGGGTGGAGGGCAATGAGCAGTTCTTC
TRBV4-1,.,.,16,TRBJ1-4,CASSQGFGRGEEKLFF,TGCGCCAGCAGCCAAGGGTTCGGCAGGGGAGAGGAAAAACTGTTTTTT
TRBV6-6,.,.,11,TRBJ1-2,CASSTGNGYTF,TGTGCCAGCAGTACAGGGAATGGCTACACCTTC
TRBV19,.,TRBD1,13,TRBJ1-1,CASRSQGDTEAFF,TGTGCCAGTAGATCCCAGGGGGACACTGAAGCTTTCTTT
TRBV20-1,once,.,13,TRBJ1-2,CSASWRRRDGYTF,TGCAGTGCTAGTTGGCGCAGGCGGGACGGCTACACCTTC
TRBV10-3,once,.,15,TRBJ2-7,CAISGGPGQNYEQYF,TGTGCCATCAGTGGGGGCCCGGGACAAAACTACGAGCAGTACTTC